The next 32 T cell receptor beta chains were all read from a single sample in a study of blood T cell repertoires in COVID-19. Sequenced by immunoSEQ multiplex PCR; TCRdb stores in-frame clones only, minus some. The sample includes roughly 250,000 clones, around 86% seen only once; the top ten take roughly 1.6%. The sample comprised PBMCs or T cells enriched from blood (not recorded which). These receptors originate from a woman aged 45 to 65 who had recovered from COVID-19.

The rearrangement links TRBV28 to TRBJ2-2; D is perhaps TRBD2 (5 bases). Germline V lookup: CDR1 MDHEN, CDR2 SYDVKM. V was shortened by 2 bases and J by 5 bases, with 12 bases between the two germline ends. CDR3 length equals 15 residues. Here the CDR3 DNA reads TGTGCCAGCAGTTTACAGTTCCTAGCTACCGGGGAGCTGTTTTTT. This codes for CASSLQFLATGELFF. Based on the CDR3 plus reference TRBV28 and TRBJ2-2, the full variable domain is DVKVTQSSRYLVKRTGEKVFLECVQDMDHENMFWYRQDPGLGLRLIYFSYDVKMKEKGDIPEGYSVSREKKERFSLILESASTNQTSMYLCASSLQFLATGELFFGEGSRLTVL.

The chain employs TRBV4-1 and TRBJ2-1; tentative D call: TRBD2 (5 bases). V shed 1 base and J shed 3 bases, with 10 bases lying between them. The CDR3 covers 15 residues. Germline V CDR1 and CDR2: MGHRA, YSYEKL. The CDR3 region is CASSQGRASYNEQFF. CDR3 nucleotides: TGCGCCAGCAGCCAAGGGCGGGCAAGCTACAATGAGCAGTTCTTC.

This chain connects TRBV9 to TRBJ2-1, with D perhaps matching TRBD2 (5 bases). The CDR3 consists of 14 residues. The germline V and J ends were trimmed by 4 bases and 4 bases, with 12 bases remaining between them. Germline V gene data show CDR1 as SGDLS and CDR2 as YYNGEE. DNA of the CDR3: TGTGCCAGCAGCCCCGAGGAGGCATACAATGAGCAGTTCTTC. This encodes CASSPEEAYNEQFF.

J is TRBJ1-5 and V is TRBV18, with D maybe TRBD1 (6 bases). This CDR3 contains 15 residues. Germline assignment: CDR1 KGHSH and CDR2 LQKENI. Trimming removed 2 bases from V and 4 bases from J, with 12 bases in between. The CDR3 coding sequence is TGTGCCAGCTCACCAACTACGGACAGTAATCAGCCCCAGCATTTT. This gives the protein CASSPTTDSNQPQHF.

The V call is TRBV28, the J call TRBJ1-2; 9 bases match TRBD1. CDR1 and CDR2 (germline): MDHEN, SYDVKM. CDR3 length equals 16 residues. The V gene end was trimmed by 5 bases and the J gene end by 8 bases; junction bases not matched to a gene: 15. The CDR3 loop reads CASSLYHAGQGRGYTF. CDR3 bases: TGTGCCAGCAGTCTGTACCACGCGGGACAGGGAAGGGGCTACACCTTC.

V gene TRBV27 combines with J gene TRBJ1-2, with D possibly matching TRBD1 (6 bases). CDR3 size: 14 residues. The V gene's germline CDR1 is MNHEY and CDR2 SMNVEV (reference sequence). Trimming pared 4 bases from V and 6 bases from J, leaving 15 bases between. The CDR3 reads CASSWTAFSNGYTF. The DNA for the CDR3 is TGTGCCAGCAGTTGGACAGCCTTTTCGAATGGCTACACCTTC.

The chain is built from TRBV12-3 or TRBV12-4 and TRBJ1-1, with unresolved D. The CDR3 spans 13 residues. V gave up 3 bases and J gave up 5 bases, with 10 bases separating them. CDR3: CASSFGRLTEAFF. CDR3 DNA sequence: TGTGCCAGCAGTTTTGGGCGTCTAACTGAAGCTTTCTTT.

This rearrangement joins TRBV4-2 to TRBJ2-3; weak D call: TRBD1 (7 bases). The CDR3 has 17 amino acids. Trimming took 0 bases from V and 6 from J, leaving 19 bases between them. Looked up from germline, CDR1 is LGHNA and CDR2 is YNFKEQ. The CDR3 DNA reads TGTGCCAGCAGCCAAGAAAGTGGAGGGGGCACGCTGGATACGCAGTATTTT. Its protein product is CASSQESGGGTLDTQYF.

The chain recombines TRBV7-2 with TRBJ2-1; the D is unclear. The V and J ends lost 5 bases and 3 bases respectively, with 14 bases between them. Per the germline V gene, CDR1 is SGHTA and CDR2 is FQGNSA. This CDR3 has 15 residues. The CDR3: CASSASAEYYNEQFF. The CDR3 nucleotides are TGTGCCAGCAGCGCCTCCGCGGAATACTACAATGAGCAGTTCTTC.

V and J are TRBV18 and TRBJ1-3, with no clear D. The CDR3 has 19 residues. Germline lookup yields CDR1 KGHSH and CDR2 LQKENI. V was cut by 2 bases and J by 4 bases, with 24 bases left in between. CDR3: CASSPVGSNSGRAGNTIYF. The CDR3 coding sequence is TGTGCCAGCTCACCAGTCGGATCAAATTCGGGAAGAGCGGGAAACACCATATATTTT.

The V gene is TRBV28, the J gene TRBJ2-3, with 9 nucleotides matching TRBD1. There are 14 residues in the CDR3. The V segment lost 6 bases and the J segment 10 bases; nucleotides outside the gene matches: 11. Germline V lookup: CDR1 MDHEN, CDR2 SYDVKM. CDR3 nucleotides: TGTGCCAGCAGAACTGGGGGGGACAGGGCGGCGCAGTATTTT. Translated, it gives CASRTGGDRAAQYF.

V is TRBV25-1 and J is TRBJ2-3; 9 nucleotides match TRBD2. The CDR3 has 16 residues. Unmatched junction bases numbered 4, after V lost 1 base and J lost 2 bases. Germline-derived CDR1 and CDR2 are MGHDK and SYGVNS. The chain's CDR3 is CASSEFLAGFTDTQYF. The CDR3 bases are TGTGCCAGCAGTGAATTTCTAGCGGGATTCACAGATACGCAGTATTTT.

As to this clone: The same CDR3 can be traced to other DNA sequences in this sample. The chain uses TRBV29-1 and TRBJ2-7; TRBD2 matches at 13 bases. This CDR3 is 13 amino acids long. J lost 3 bases, V lost 5 bases, and 1 base had no gene match. CDR1 is SQVTM and CDR2 is ANQGSEA in the germline V gene. The CDR3 sequence is CSVRTSGSYEQYF. The CDR3 DNA reads TGCAGCGTTCGGACTAGCGGGAGCTACGAGCAGTACTTC.

The chain uses TRBV5-8 and TRBJ2-3, with D tentatively TRBD1 (6 bases). Germline CDR1 is SGHTS and CDR2 is YDEGEE. This CDR3 spans 15 amino acids. The V gene lost 2 bases and the J gene lost 3 bases, with 13 bases spanning the gap. CDR3 sequence: CASSFPGVSTDTQYF. In nucleotides, the CDR3 is TGTGCCAGCAGCTTCCCAGGGGTATCAACAGATACGCAGTATTTT. Full variable domain (missing parts from reference TRBV5-8 and TRBJ2-3): EAGVTQSPTHLIKTRGQQATLRCSPISGHTSVYWYQQALGLGLQFLLWYDEGEERNRGNFPPRFSGRQFPNYSSELNVNALELEDSALYLCASSFPGVSTDTQYFGPGTRLTVL.

The gene calls are TRBV5-1 and TRBJ2-1, with 8 bases identical to TRBD2. The CDR3 has 14 residues. The V and J ends lost 1 base and 5 bases, in that order; junction bases with no gene match: 2. CDR1 and CDR2 (germline): SGHRS, YFSETQ. In nucleotides, the CDR3 is TGCGCCAGCAGCTTGCGGGGGGGAGACAATGAGCAGTTCTTC. Encoded protein: CASSLRGGDNEQFF.

The chain couples TRBV6-5 to TRBJ2-5; TRBD1 might be the D (6 bases). The CDR3 has 15 amino acids. From germline, CDR1 is MNHEY and CDR2 SVGAGI. Trimming removed 4 bases at V and 2 bases at J, with 14 bases between. The CDR3 loop is CASSSRSTGQETQYF. The CDR3 DNA follows: TGTGCCAGCAGTTCCCGATCGACAGGACAAGAGACCCAGTACTTC.

CDR3 region: CASSSGLAGAEQYF. CDR3 sequence (DNA): TGCGCCAGCAGCTCGGGACTAGCGGGAGCCGAGCAGTACTTC. This rearrangement joins TRBV5-1 to TRBJ2-7, with 14 bases matching TRBD2. Germline V CDR1 and CDR2: SGHRS, YFSETQ. This CDR3 has 14 amino acids. V was pared by 3 bases and J by 6 bases, with 2 bases of the junction left unmatched.

This clone was detected once. The gene calls are TRBV9 and TRBJ2-2, with 7 bases matching TRBD1. Looked up from germline, CDR1 is SGDLS and CDR2 is YYNGEE. V trimming: 4 bases; J trimming: 4 bases; junction bases outside the gene matches: 13. The CDR3 is made up of 17 amino acids. CDR3 loop: CASSPLYRGPSTGELFF. The CDR3 nucleotides are TGTGCCAGCAGCCCCCTATACAGGGGTCCGAGCACCGGGGAGCTGTTTTTT. Supplemented by reference TRBV9 and TRBJ2-2, the full variable domain reads DSGVTQTPKHLITATGQRVTLRCSPRSGDLSVYWYQQSLDQGLQFLIQYYNGEERAKGNILERFSAQQFPDLHSELNLSSLELGDSALYFCASSPLYRGPSTGELFFGEGSRLTVL.

This chain joins TRBV7-9 and TRBJ2-5, with TRBD1 identical over 10 bases. The V gene's germline CDR1 is SEHNR and CDR2 FQNEAQ (reference sequence). Trimming cost V 5 bases and J 3 bases; bases outside gene matches: 12. The CDR3 spans 17 residues. The CDR3 nucleotides read TGTGCCAGCAGCACCCGGGACAGGGGTCACTGGAAAGAGACCCAGTACTTC. Encoded protein: CASSTRDRGHWKETQYF.

This clone was detected a few times. This sequence joins TRBV21-1 and TRBJ2-1; TRBD1, the table's D call, lacks a check against the DNA. TRBV21-1 is flagged as a pseudogene. The CDR3 is 15 amino acids. The CDR3 sequence is CASSTLRDFHNEQFF. The CDR3 bases are TGTGCCAGCAGCACCCTCAGGGATTTCCACAATGAGCAGTTCTTC.

The chain joins TRBV5-1 to TRBJ2-7; tentative D call: TRBD2 (6 bases). Germline V CDR1 and CDR2: SGHRS, YFSETQ. V was shortened by 0 bases and J by 5 bases, with 18 bases between the two germline ends. The CDR3 is 16 residues long. The CDR3 here is CASSLGPPGPGDEQYF. The CDR3 DNA reads TGCGCCAGCAGCTTGGGTCCTCCGGGACCGGGGGACGAGCAGTACTTC.

The chain couples TRBV18 to TRBJ2-6, with D possibly being TRBD1 (6 bases). CDR1 is KGHSH, CDR2 LQKENI, per germline. The V gene lost 4 bases and the J gene lost 0 bases, with 19 bases spanning the gap. This CDR3 has 19 amino acids. The CDR3 DNA reads TGTGCCAGCTCACGATCCCCAGATACAGGGAGCTCTGGGGCCAACGTCCTGACTTTC. Translated: CASSRSPDTGSSGANVLTF.

Details on this clone: Relative to the germline gene, one junction end is altered; a read error may explain this. The V gene is TRBV7-7, the J gene TRBJ2-2; TRBD2 might be the D (5 bases). The length of the CDR3 is 16 residues. CDR1 is SSHAT and CDR2 is FNYEAQ in the germline V gene (reference sequence). DNA of the CDR3: TGTGCTAGCAGCTTAGGAGGCAGAAGCAACACCGGGGAGCTGTTTTTT. Translation gives CASSLGGRSNTGELFF.

The gene calls are TRBV28 and TRBJ1-3; D is ambiguous. CDR3 length: 15 residues. The germline V gene has CDR1 MDHEN and CDR2 SYDVKM. V shed 3 bases and J shed 1 base, with 10 bases lying between them. DNA of the CDR3: TGTGCCAGCAGTTTCGGGATGCCATCTGGAAACACCATATATTTT. This gives the protein CASSFGMPSGNTIYF. The entire variable domain, with the rest obtained from reference TRBV28 and TRBJ1-3, is as follows: DVKVTQSSRYLVKRTGEKVFLECVQDMDHENMFWYRQDPGLGLRLIYFSYDVKMKEKGDIPEGYSVSREKKERFSLILESASTNQTSMYLCASSFGMPSGNTIYFGEGSWLTVV.

The J gene is TRBJ2-3, the V gene TRBV27; 8 bases map to TRBD1. Germline V gene lookup returns CDR1 MNHEY and CDR2 SMNVEV (reference sequence). The CDR3 runs to 15 residues. V was pared by 5 bases and J by 2 bases, with 6 bases of the junction left unmatched. This chain's CDR3 is CASSARQGPTDTQYF. In nucleotides, the CDR3 is TGTGCCAGCAGTGCTAGACAGGGGCCCACAGATACGCAGTATTTT.

The CDR3 loop is CASRGQPTGELFF. CDR3 DNA sequence: TGTGCCAGCAGGGGACAACCCACCGGGGAGCTGTTTTTT. This chain links TRBV6-5 with TRBJ2-2, with D possibly matching TRBD1 (6 bases). The V and J ends lost 6 bases and 4 bases respectively, with 9 bases between them. The germline V gene has CDR1 MNHEY and CDR2 SVGAGI. The CDR3 has 13 residues.

V is TRBV11-2 and J is TRBJ2-1; D might be TRBD1 (5 bases). The germline V gene has CDR1 SGHAT and CDR2 FQNNGV. The CDR3 sequence is 16 residues long. Trimming stripped 5 bases from V and 8 bases from J, with 22 bases between. CDR3 DNA: TGTGCCAGCAGCCCAAGGTGGCAGGGTAGGGGTCATGAGCAGTTCTTC. This gives the protein CASSPRWQGRGHEQFF.

This chain links TRBV6-6 with TRBJ1-6; 8 bases fit TRBD1. The V and J ends lost 2 bases and 7 bases, in that order; junction bases with no gene match: 7. The CDR3 consists of 16 residues. Germline V gene data show CDR1 as MNHNY and CDR2 as SVGAGI (reference sequence). CDR3 sequence: CASSYPAGQGNSPLHF. CDR3 in DNA: TGTGCCAGCAGTTACCCCGCAGGACAGGGAAATTCACCCCTCCACTTT.

Only a few counts were recorded for this clone. This chain links TRBV28 with TRBJ2-1; TRBD2 matches 8 bases. CDR1 is MDHEN and CDR2 is SYDVKM in the germline V gene. V gave up 5 bases and J gave up 10 bases; unmatched junction bases: 10. The CDR3 loop spans 14 amino acids. This CDR3 is CASSPHLAGFEQFF. Written as DNA, the CDR3 is TGTGCCAGCAGTCCCCATCTAGCGGGTTTCGAGCAGTTCTTC.

The V call is TRBV7-9, the J call TRBJ2-1; D possibly corresponds to TRBD2 (5 bases). CDR1 and CDR2 from the germline V gene are SEHNR and FQNEAQ (reference sequence). The CDR3 sequence is 15 residues long. The germline V and J ends were trimmed by 3 bases and 3 bases, with 12 bases remaining between them. CDR3 sequence (DNA): TGTGCCAGCAGCTTGGTGGACTCTTACTACAATGAGCAGTTCTTC. This sequence encodes CASSLVDSYYNEQFF.

V and J are TRBV28 and TRBJ1-6; D is possibly TRBD1 (5 bases). Germline loops: CDR1 MDHEN, CDR2 SYDVKM. CDR3 size: 14 residues. Trimming stripped 6 bases from V and 9 bases from J, with 15 bases between. The CDR3 reads CASRFMRGFSPLHF. CDR3 DNA: TGTGCCAGCAGGTTTATGCGGGGGTTTTCACCCCTCCACTTT.

The count of this clone is one. V is TRBV4-1 and J is TRBJ2-5; unclear D gene. CDR1 and CDR2 (germline): MGHRA, YSYEKL. Trimming took 1 base from V and 3 from J, leaving 15 bases between them. The CDR3 has 16 amino acids. Here the CDR3 DNA reads TGCGCCAGCAGCCAAGCCGCGGAGATCTTTAAAGAGACCCAGTACTTC. The encoded protein is CASSQAAEIFKETQYF.